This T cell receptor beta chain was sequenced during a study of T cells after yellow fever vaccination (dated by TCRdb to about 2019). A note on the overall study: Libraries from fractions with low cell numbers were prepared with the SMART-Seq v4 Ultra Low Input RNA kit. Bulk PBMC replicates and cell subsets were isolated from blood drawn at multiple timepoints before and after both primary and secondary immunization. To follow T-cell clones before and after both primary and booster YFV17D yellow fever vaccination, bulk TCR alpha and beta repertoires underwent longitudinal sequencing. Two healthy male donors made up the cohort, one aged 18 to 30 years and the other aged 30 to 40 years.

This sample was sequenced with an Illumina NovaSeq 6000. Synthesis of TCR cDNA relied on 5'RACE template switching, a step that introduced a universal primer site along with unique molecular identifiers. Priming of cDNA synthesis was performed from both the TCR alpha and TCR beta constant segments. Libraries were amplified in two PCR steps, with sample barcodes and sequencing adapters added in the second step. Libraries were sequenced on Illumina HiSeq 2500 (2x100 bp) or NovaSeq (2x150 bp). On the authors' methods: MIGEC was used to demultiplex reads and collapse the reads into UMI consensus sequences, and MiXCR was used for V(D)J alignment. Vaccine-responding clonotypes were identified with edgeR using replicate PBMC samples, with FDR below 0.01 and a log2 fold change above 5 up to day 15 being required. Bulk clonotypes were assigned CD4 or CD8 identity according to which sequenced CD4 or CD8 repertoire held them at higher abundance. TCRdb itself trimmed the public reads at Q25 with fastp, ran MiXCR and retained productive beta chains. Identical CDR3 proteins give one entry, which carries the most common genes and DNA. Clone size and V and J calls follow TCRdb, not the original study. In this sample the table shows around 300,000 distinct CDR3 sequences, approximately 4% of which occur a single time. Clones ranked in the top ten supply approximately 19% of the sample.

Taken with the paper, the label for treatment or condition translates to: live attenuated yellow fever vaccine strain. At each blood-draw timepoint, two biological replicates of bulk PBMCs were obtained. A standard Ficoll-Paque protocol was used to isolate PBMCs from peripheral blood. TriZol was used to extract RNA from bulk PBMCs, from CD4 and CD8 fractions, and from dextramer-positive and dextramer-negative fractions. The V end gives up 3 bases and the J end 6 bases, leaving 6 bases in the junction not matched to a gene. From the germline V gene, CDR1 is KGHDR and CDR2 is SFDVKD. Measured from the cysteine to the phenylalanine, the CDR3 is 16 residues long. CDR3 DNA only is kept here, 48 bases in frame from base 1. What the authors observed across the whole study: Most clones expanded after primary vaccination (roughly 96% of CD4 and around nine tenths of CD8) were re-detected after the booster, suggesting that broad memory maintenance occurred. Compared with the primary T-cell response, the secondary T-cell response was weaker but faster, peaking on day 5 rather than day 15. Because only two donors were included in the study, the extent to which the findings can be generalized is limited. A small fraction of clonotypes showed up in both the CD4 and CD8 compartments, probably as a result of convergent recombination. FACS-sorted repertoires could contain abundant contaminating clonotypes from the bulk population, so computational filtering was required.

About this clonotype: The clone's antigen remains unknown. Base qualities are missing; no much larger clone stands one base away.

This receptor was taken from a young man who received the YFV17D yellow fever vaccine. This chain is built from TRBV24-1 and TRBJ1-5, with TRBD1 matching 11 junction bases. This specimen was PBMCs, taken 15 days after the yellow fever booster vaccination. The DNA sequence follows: TGTGCCACCAGTGATGGTCGGACAGGGGGCAGTCAGCCCCAGCATTTT. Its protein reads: CATSDGRTGGSQPQHF.